The 7 T cell receptor beta chains below were found in one sample sequenced in a study of OX40 agonist ivuxolimab in advanced cancers. Sequencing used immunoSEQ multiplex PCR; TCRdb keeps in-frame clones, though not all of them. The sample lists approximately 70,000 clones; about 93% were seen once. This specimen was CD4+ or CD8+ T cells sorted from blood, taken in a trial of the OX40 agonist ivuxolimab. The receptor set was obtained from an adult with an advanced solid tumor such as melanoma, head and neck, liver or kidney cancer.

The chain uses TRBV27 and TRBJ2-7, with D possibly TRBD1 on 5 matching bases. Deletions cut 4 bases from V and 4 bases from J, with 8 bases between. This CDR3 region has 12 residues. Germline assignment: CDR1 MNHEY and CDR2 SMNVEV (reference sequence). The CDR3 nucleotides read TGTGCCAGCAGTTCACAGGATTACGAGCAGTACTTC. Translated, it gives CASSSQDYEQYF.

The chain uses TRBV25-1 and TRBJ1-1, with 8 positions matching TRBD1. Germline V lookup: CDR1 MGHDK, CDR2 SYGVNS. This CDR3 is 11 amino acids long. The J segment lost 7 bases and the V segment lost 6 bases, leaving 1 base of the junction unmatched. As DNA, the CDR3 is TGTGCCAGCAGGACAGGGGTTGAAGCTTTCTTT. Its translation is CASRTGVEAFF.

The rearrangement uses TRBV4-1 and TRBJ1-5; TRBD1 matches 9 bases. With V trimmed by 4 bases and J by 5 bases, 3 bases remained unmatched. The CDR3 loop spans 14 amino acids. Germline V gives CDR1 MGHRA, CDR2 YSYEKL. As DNA, the CDR3 is TGCGCCAGCAGCCTTTGGACAGGGGATCAGCCCCAGCATTTT. As protein: CASSLWTGDQPQHF.

The chain couples TRBV9 to TRBJ2-1; 13 bases fit TRBD2. Losses at the gene ends were 2 bases for V and 7 bases for J; bases not matched to a gene: 3. Germline V gene lookup returns CDR1 SGDLS and CDR2 YYNGEE. The CDR3 is 15 amino acids. For the CDR3, the DNA is TGTGCCAGCAGCGTGACTAGCGGGAGGAGGAATGAGCAGTTCTTC. Its protein is CASSVTSGRRNEQFF.

The chain links TRBV4-2 to TRBJ2-5; D call uncertain. CDR3 length equals 13 residues. The germline V gene has CDR1 LGHNA and CDR2 YNFKEQ. Trimming stripped 4 bases from V and 1 base from J, with 7 bases between. The CDR3 nucleotides read TGTGCCAGCAGCCCAGTCCTCCAAGAGACCCAGTACTTC. Translation gives CASSPVLQETQYF.

The chain links TRBV7-6 to TRBJ2-5; 10 bases align to TRBD1. In germline, CDR1 is SGHVS, CDR2 FNYEAQ. The CDR3 is 17 residues long. V gave up 3 bases and J gave up 3 bases; unmatched junction bases: 10. The CDR3 coding sequence is TGTGCCAGCAGCTTGGATTGGGGACAGGGGTCGGAAGAGACCCAGTACTTC. Translating it yields CASSLDWGQGSEETQYF.

The chain has TRBV29-1 and TRBJ2-1, with D unresolved. Trimming cost V 1 base and J 15 bases, with 22 bases left between them. The CDR3 runs to 14 residues. Looked up from germline, CDR1 is SQVTM and CDR2 is ANQGSEA. The CDR3 protein is CSVEGLGTRSVPFF. The CDR3 bases are TGCAGCGTTGAAGGTCTCGGCACACGATCTGTGCCGTTCTTC.